This section outlines one TCR beta chain sequence together with its context. The table lists this clonotype with many counts. Its antigen target is currently unknown. The input lacks base qualities; no much larger clone sits a single base away. cDNA was synthesized by template-switch 5'RACE using a primer carrying a 10-nucleotide random unique molecular identifier by which each TCR transcript was tagged. Each sequencing run produced over 200 million TCR-beta sequences covering 15-18 subjects. The RNeasy kit was used for extraction of total RNA. Using the KAPA Real-time Library Amplification kit, TCR-beta VDJ regions were amplified with primers for the TCR constant region and the 5'RACE anchor. A first PCR added sample indexes and Illumina adaptors, and a second PCR then raised library yield. After Ampure bead purification, the TCR product of roughly 650 bp was size-selected on a 2% E-gel SizeSelection system. Library quality was checked on a Bioanalyzer, concentration was measured with Qubit, and libraries were quantified with the Kapa Library Quantification kit before pooling. An Illumina HiSeq 2500 sequenced the libraries paired-end 2 x 150 bp. To increase sequence diversity, roughly 25-31% phiX was spiked into each library pool. The source study handled its data this way. The UMI-based MiGEC pipeline processed quality-filtered reads and removed over 80% of raw TCR sequences during error correction. IMGT germline references were used for aligning VDJ genes, and each clonotype was defined as a unique CDR3 amino acid sequence together with its V-J genes. Clonal expansion, Shannon diversity and CDR3 relatedness were evaluated with VDJtools (CalcPairwiseDistances, ClusterSamples), while phylogenetic trees were built in CLCbio workbench. Expanded clones were defined as having at least 8 unique UMIs, based on coefficient-of-variation modelling across technical triplicates. TCRdb redid the processing of the public reads, applying fastp at Q25 and MiXCR, and retained in-frame beta chains. When rows share a CDR3 protein, they turn into one entry using the most common DNA and genes. TCRdb's processing, not the authors' own work, is the source of the V and J calls. A total of about 89,000 distinct CDR3 sequences appear in this sample, about 2.5% of them only once. The top ten clonotypes cover around 1.1% of the sample.

This entry comes from a study of neurological immune-mediated disorders (dated 2019 in TCRdb). With respect to the entire study: Among the approximately 34 multiple sclerosis patients, roughly 31 had relapsing-remitting MS and 3 had secondary progressive MS. Peripheral blood TCR-beta repertoires from patients with HTLV-I-associated myelopathy (HAM/TSP), patients with multiple sclerosis, and healthy controls were compared in the study using UMI-based sequencing. Longitudinal samples, technical triplicates and paired sorted CD4+ and CD8+ T-cell subsets, alongside PBMC samples, were included among the approximately 99 TCR-beta libraries. The cohort included about 66 subjects: around 15 with HAM/TSP, approximately 35 with multiple sclerosis, and approximately 20 healthy controls. General study outcomes and caveats: Phylogenetic analysis grouped repertoires from 18 of 34 MS patients into a cluster of related CDR3 sequences, suggesting a possible repertoire-level signature. No identical CDR3 amino acid sequences were shared among expanded clones across subjects, suggesting private TCR-beta repertoires in all groups. The MS cluster showed no association with clinical or MRI features, and the authors stated that larger cohorts are needed. TCR clonal expansion was greatest in HAM/TSP patients and smallest in MS patients, who ranked below even healthy controls.

Unsorted PBMC libraries were generated from 2 million PBMCs stored in RNAlater at -80 °C until RNA extraction. Multiple sclerosis patients were enrolled in a US clinical protocol under which disease progression was evaluated by magnetic resonance imaging. Peripheral blood was subjected to Ficoll-Hypaque density gradient centrifugation to isolate PBMCs, which were then cryopreserved in liquid nitrogen. Trimming takes 8 bases from V and 2 bases from J, and the germline ends sit 12 bases apart. Including cysteine and phenylalanine, the CDR3 has 14 amino acids. Just the 42-base CDR3 DNA is kept, in frame starting at base 1. For CDR1 and CDR2, the germline V gene lists SGHTA and FQGNSA.

This receptor was identified in a woman aged 30 to 39 with multiple sclerosis. Here the chain combines TRBV7-2 and TRBJ2-2; the D gene is perhaps TRBD1, from 5 matching bases. The specimen was PBMCs. The CDR3 corresponds to CASGEGHNTGELFF. The DNA is TGTGCCAGCGGGGAAGGACACAACACCGGGGAGCTGTTTTTT.